This entry describes one T cell receptor (beta chain). This entry comes from a study of blood T cell repertoires in COVID-19. For the study at large: Samples taken during acute and convalescent COVID-19 were collected in the United States, Italy and Spain. From T cells, B-cell-depleted T cells, or PBMCs came the material, which was cDNA or gDNA.

Authors' processing steps: Using reference gene primer amplification, nucleated cell counts were estimated. Clones were sequenced by immunoSEQ multiplex PCR, and TCRdb holds only the in-frame ones, with some missing. V and J calls and clone size come straight from that table; D and trimming were deduced from the DNA. The sample includes 50,000 or so clones, approximately 80% of them seen just once. Material for sequencing was peripheral blood. The receptor was derived from a man aged 35 to 55 with acute or convalescent COVID-19.

The chain's CDR3 is CASSHRQGTGETQYF. CDR3 nucleotides: TGTGCCAGCAGCCATCGACAGGGGACGGGAGAGACCCAGTACTTC. This rearrangement joins TRBV3-1 (or the pseudogene TRBV3-2) to TRBJ2-5, with 8 bases matching TRBD1. In germline, CDR1 is LGHDT, CDR2 YNNKEL (reference sequence). This CDR3 region has 15 residues. Germline trimming cut 3 bases from V and 4 bases from J; bases unmatched to any gene: 7.